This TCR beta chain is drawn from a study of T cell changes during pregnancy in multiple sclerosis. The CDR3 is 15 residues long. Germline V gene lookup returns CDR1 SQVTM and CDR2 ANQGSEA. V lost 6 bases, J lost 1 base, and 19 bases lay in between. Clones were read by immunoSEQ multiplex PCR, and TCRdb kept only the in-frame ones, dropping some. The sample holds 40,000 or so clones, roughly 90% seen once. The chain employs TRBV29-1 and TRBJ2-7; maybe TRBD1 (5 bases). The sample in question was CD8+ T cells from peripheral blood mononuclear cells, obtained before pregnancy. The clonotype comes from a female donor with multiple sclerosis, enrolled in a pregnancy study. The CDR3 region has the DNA TGCAGCGTCACCTTGACAGCACGTCTATCCTACGAGCAGTACTTC. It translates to CSVTLTARLSYEQYF.